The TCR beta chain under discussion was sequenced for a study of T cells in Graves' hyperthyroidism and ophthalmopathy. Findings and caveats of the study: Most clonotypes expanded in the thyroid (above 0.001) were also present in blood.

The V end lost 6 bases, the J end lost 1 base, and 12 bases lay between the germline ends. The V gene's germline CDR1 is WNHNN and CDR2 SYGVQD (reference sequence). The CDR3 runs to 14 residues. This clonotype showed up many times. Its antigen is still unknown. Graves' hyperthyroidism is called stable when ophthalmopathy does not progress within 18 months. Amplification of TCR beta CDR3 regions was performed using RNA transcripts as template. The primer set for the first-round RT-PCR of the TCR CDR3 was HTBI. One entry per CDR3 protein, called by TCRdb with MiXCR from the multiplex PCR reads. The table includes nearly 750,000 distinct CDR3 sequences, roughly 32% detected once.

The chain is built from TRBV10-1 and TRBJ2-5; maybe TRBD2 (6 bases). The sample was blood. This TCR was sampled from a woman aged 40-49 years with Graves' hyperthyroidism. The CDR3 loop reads CASRSSGSQETQYF. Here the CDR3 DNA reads TGCGCCAGCAGAAGTTCCGGGAGCCAAGAGACCCAGTACTTC.